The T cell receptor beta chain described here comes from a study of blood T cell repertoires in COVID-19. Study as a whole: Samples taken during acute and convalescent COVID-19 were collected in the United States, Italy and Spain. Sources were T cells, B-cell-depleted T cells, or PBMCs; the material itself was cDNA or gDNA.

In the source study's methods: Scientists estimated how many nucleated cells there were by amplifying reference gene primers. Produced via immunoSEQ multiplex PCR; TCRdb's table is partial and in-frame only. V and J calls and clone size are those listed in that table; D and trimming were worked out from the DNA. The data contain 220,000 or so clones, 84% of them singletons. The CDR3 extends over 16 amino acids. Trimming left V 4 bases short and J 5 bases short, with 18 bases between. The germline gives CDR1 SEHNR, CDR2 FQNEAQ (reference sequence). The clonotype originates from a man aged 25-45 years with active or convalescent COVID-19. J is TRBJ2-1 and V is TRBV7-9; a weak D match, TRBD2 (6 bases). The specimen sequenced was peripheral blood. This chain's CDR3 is CASSSRTRLVHNEQFF. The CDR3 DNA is TGTGCCAGCAGCTCCCGAACCCGACTAGTTCACAATGAGCAGTTCTTC.